This T cell receptor beta chain was sequenced in a study of T cell repertoires in cytomegalovirus infection. The CDR3 sequence is 14 residues long. TCRdb analysed the reads with MiXCR anew, one entry per CDR3 protein. The sample records some 940,000 distinct CDR3 sequences, approximately 33% being singletons. On this clonotype: The antigen remains unidentified. One junction end disagrees with the germline gene, perhaps due to a read error.

The genes are TRBV12-3 or TRBV12-4 and TRBJ2-1; 8 bases fit TRBD1. This clonotype was sampled from a human donor in good health (CMV status not recorded). Some clones in this sample may be carry-over from other donors' samples. The sample was cultured CD8+ T cells from PBMCs, taken from culture after CMV antigen stimulation. The CDR3, as DNA: TGTGCCAACAGTTCCGGACAGGGCTACAATGAGCAGTTCTTC. Protein sequence: CANSSGQGYNEQFF.